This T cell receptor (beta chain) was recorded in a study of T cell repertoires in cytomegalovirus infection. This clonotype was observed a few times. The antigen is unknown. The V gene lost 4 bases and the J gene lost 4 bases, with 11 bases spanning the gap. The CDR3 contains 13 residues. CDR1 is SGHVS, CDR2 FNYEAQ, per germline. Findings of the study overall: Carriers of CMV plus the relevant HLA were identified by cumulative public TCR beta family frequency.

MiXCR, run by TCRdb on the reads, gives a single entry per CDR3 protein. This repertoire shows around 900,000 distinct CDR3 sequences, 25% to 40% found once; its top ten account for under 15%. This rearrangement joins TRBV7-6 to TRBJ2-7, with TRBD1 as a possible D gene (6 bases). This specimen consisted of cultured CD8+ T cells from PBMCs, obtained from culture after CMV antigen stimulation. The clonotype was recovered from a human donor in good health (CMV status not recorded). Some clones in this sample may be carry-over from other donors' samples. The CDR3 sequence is CASSSQGSYEQYF. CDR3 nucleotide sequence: TGTGCCAGCAGCTCACAGGGAAGTTACGAGCAGTACTTC.